Below, 5 T cell receptor beta chains from the same sample are listed, as sequenced in a study of monozygotic twins with inflammatory bowel disease. After re-calling the 5' RACE reads, TCRdb lists one entry per CDR3 protein, DNA absent. This listing includes more than 300,000 distinct CDR3 sequences. What was sequenced was blood. The receptors were gathered from a human donor with ulcerative colitis or Crohn's disease, or a healthy co-twin of an affected twin (not recorded which).

V gene TRBV6-5 combines with J gene TRBJ2-5. The CDR3 is made up of 12 amino acids. CDR1 and CDR2 (germline): MNHEY, SVGAGI. The CDR3: CASKTTWETQYF.

The rearrangement links TRBV29-1 to TRBJ2-2; TCRdb outputs TRBD1, but without DNA this stays unchecked. This CDR3 is built from 13 residues. Germline V gene lookup returns CDR1 SQVTM and CDR2 ANQGSEA. This CDR3 is CSAGDSNSGELFF.

The chain uses TRBV5-1 and TRBJ2-5; TCRdb reports TRBD2, a call that lacks DNA to check it against. From germline, CDR1 is SGHRS and CDR2 YFSETQ. The CDR3 covers 18 residues. The CDR3 sequence: CASSWDLASGGSLETQYF.

V gene TRBV6-1 combines with J gene TRBJ2-2; checking the TCRdb D call of TRBD1 is not possible without DNA. The CDR3 has 18 residues. Germline V gene sequence: CDR1 MNHNS, CDR2 SASEGT. CDR3 region: CASSALRDRRTNTGELFF.

The chain recombines TRBV5-4 with TRBJ2-2; absent DNA, TCRdb's TRBD1 call cannot be checked. This CDR3 is 18 amino acids long. Germline lookup yields CDR1 SGHNT and CDR2 YYREEE (reference sequence). CDR3 sequence reads: CASSLATKRLANTGELFF.